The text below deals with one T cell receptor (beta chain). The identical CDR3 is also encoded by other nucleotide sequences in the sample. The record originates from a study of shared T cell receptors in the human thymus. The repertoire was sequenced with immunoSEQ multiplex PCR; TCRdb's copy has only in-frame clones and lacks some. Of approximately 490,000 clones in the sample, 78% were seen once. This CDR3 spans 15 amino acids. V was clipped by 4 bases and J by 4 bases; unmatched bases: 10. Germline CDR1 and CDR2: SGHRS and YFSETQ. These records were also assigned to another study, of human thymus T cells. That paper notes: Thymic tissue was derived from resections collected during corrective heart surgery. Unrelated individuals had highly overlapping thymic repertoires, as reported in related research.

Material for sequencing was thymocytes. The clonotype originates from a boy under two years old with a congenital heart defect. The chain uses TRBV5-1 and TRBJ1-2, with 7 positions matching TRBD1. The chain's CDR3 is CASSQRGGSIYGYTF. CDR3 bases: TGCGCCAGCAGCCAAAGAGGGGGCAGCATCTATGGCTACACCTTC.